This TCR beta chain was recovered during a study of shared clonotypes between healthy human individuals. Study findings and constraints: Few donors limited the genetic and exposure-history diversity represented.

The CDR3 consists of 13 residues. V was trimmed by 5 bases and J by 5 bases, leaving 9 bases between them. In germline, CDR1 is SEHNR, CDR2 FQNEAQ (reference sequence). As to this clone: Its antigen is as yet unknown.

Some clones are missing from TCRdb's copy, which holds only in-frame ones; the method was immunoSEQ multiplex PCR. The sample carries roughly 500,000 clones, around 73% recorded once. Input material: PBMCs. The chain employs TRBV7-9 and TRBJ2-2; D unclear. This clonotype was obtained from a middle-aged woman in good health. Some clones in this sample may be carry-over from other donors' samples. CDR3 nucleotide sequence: TGTGCCAGCAGCGCCACAGTGACCGGGGAGCTGTTTTTT. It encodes CASSATVTGELFF.